This entry features one TCR beta chain sequence. Its target is unknown. Within Nashville, Tennessee resided all donors, each a Caucasian adult. Sequencing used immunoSEQ multiplex PCR; TCRdb keeps in-frame clones, though not all of them. The sample comprises roughly 1,500,000 clones, roughly 98.5% of which are singletons, and 0.36% rests with the top ten. This sample was included in a study of shared clonotypes between healthy human individuals. General study findings and limits: Shared clonotypes across all four donors exceeded non-shared ones in generation probability. A generally larger estimated richness was seen in naive subsets than in memory subsets.

The CDR3 spans 14 residues. CDR1 MDHEN and CDR2 SYDVKM come from the germline V gene. V dropped 6 bases and J dropped 3 bases, with 15 bases sitting between them. The sample consisted of naive CD4+ T cells sorted from blood. Stated subset: CD45RA+ positively selected. The TCR comes from a man younger than 45 in good health. The rearrangement links TRBV28 to TRBJ2-7; weak D call: TRBD2 (6 bases). CDR3: CASRQRDGGYEQYF. The CDR3 DNA follows: TGTGCCAGCAGGCAACGGGACGGGGGCTACGAGCAGTACTTC.